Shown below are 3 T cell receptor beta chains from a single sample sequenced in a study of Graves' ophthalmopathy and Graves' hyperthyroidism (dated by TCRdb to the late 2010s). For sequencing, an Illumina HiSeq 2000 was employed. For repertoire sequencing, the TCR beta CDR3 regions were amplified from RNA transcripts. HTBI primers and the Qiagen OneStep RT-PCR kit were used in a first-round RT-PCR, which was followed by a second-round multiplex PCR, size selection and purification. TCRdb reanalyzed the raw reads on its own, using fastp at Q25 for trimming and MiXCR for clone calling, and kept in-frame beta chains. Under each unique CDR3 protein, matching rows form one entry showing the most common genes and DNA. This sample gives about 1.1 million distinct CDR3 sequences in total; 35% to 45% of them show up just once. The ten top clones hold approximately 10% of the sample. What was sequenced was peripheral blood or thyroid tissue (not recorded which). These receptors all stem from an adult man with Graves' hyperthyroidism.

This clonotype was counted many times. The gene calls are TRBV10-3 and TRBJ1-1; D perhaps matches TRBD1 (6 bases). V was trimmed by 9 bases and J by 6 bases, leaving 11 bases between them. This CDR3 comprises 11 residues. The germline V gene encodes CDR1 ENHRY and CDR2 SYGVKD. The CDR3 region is CAMGAGAEAFF. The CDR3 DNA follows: TGTGCCATGGGGGCCGGAGCTGAAGCTTTCTTT.

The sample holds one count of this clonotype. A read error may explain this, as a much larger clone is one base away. Here the CDR3 reads CPSSSLVGQDGYTF. DNA for the CDR3: TGTCCCAGCAGCTCCCTCGTGGGGCAAGATGGCTACACCTTC. The rearrangement uses TRBV7-9 and TRBJ1-2; D possibly corresponds to TRBD1 (5 bases). Germline V gene sequence: CDR1 SEHNR, CDR2 FQNEAQ (reference sequence). The CDR3 length is 14 residues.

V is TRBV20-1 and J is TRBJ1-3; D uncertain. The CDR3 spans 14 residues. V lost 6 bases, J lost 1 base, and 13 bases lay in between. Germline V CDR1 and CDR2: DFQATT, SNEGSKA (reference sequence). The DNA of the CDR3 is TGCAGTGCCTCAACAGTTGTTTCTGGAAACACCATATATTTT. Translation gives CSASTVVSGNTIYF.